These 27 T cell receptor beta chains were all obtained from the same sample, sequenced in a study of T cell repertoires in cytomegalovirus infection. These receptors lack a known antigen. TCRdb used MiXCR to reprocess the reads, holding one entry per CDR3 protein. The sample lists about 220,000 distinct CDR3 sequences, around two fifths occurring once. The sequences come from CD8+ T cells from cultured PBMCs, collected from culture after CMV antigen stimulation. The receptor set was obtained from a human donor in good health (CMV status not recorded). Some clones in this sample may be carry-over from other donors' samples.

J is TRBJ1-2 and V is TRBV7-2; 7 bases align to TRBD1. Germline loops: CDR1 SGHTA, CDR2 FQGNSA. The length of the CDR3 is 13 residues. V dropped 4 bases and J dropped 4; count of bases not matched to a gene: 3. As DNA, the CDR3 is TGTGCCAGCAGCTCGGGACAGCTCTATGGCTACACCTTC. The encoded protein is CASSSGQLYGYTF.

This clonotype was found once. The chain links TRBV19 to TRBJ2-1; D is possibly TRBD2 (6 bases). The V gene lost 3 bases and the J gene lost 1 base, with 13 bases spanning the gap. The CDR3 runs to 16 residues. The germline CDR1 and CDR2 sequences are LNHDA and SQIVND (reference sequence). In nucleotides, the CDR3 is TGTGCCAGTAGTATCTTTGGCGGGACTTCCTACAATGAGCAGTTCTTC. It codes for CASSIFGGTSYNEQFF.

The chain has TRBV29-1 and TRBJ1-2; D perhaps matches TRBD1 (5 bases). V lost 3 bases and J lost 7, with 12 bases in between. The germline V gene has CDR1 SQVTM and CDR2 ANQGSEA. The CDR3 covers 12 residues. The CDR3 sequence is CSVDVGASGYTF. Here the CDR3 DNA reads TGCAGCGTTGATGTAGGGGCTAGTGGCTACACCTTC.

The chain has TRBV12-3 or TRBV12-4 and TRBJ1-2; no reliable D call. Trimming cost V 1 base and J 0 bases, with 9 bases left between them. The CDR3 loop spans 15 amino acids. CDR3 amino acids: CASSLGGSPNYGYTF. The CDR3 DNA reads as TGTGCCAGCAGTTTAGGAGGGTCCCCTAACTATGGCTACACCTTC.

This clonotype was found once. The V and J genes are TRBV7-9 and TRBJ1-5, with D unresolved. The CDR3 has 15 amino acids. The germline V gene encodes CDR1 SEHNR and CDR2 FQNEAQ (reference sequence). V dropped 1 base and J dropped 0 bases, with 7 bases sitting between them. This chain's CDR3 is CASSLETPSNQPQHF. In DNA form, the CDR3 reads TGTGCCAGCAGCTTAGAGACCCCTAGCAATCAGCCCCAGCATTTT.

The rearrangement joins TRBV12-3 or TRBV12-4 to TRBJ2-3, with no clear D. There are 15 residues in the CDR3. Trimming shortened V by 6 bases and J by 1 base, and 14 bases separated the two germline ends. CDR3 DNA sequence: TGTGCCAGCAGAGGGTTAATCGGAGGCACAGATACGCAGTATTTT. Its protein is CASRGLIGGTDTQYF.

This chain links TRBV20-1 with TRBJ1-5; tentatively, D is TRBD1 (6 bases). Germline V CDR1 and CDR2: DFQATT, SNEGSKA (reference sequence). The CDR3 sequence is 14 residues long. V was trimmed by 4 bases and J by 3 bases, leaving 13 bases between them. CDR3 sequence (DNA): TGCAGTGCTACAGGAGGGGGACCCAATCAGCCCCAGCATTTT. It is translated as CSATGGGPNQPQHF.

The rearrangement links TRBV28 to TRBJ2-7, with a weak D call TRBD2 (6 bases). With 6 bases removed from V and 2 bases from J, the gap between germline ends came to 23 bases. This CDR3 has 17 residues. The germline gives CDR1 MDHEN, CDR2 SYDVKM. For the CDR3, the DNA is TGTGCCAGCAGGCTTCTCGGCGGTAGCGGTTACACCTACGAGCAGTACTTC. Translation gives CASRLLGGSGYTYEQYF.

J is TRBJ2-2 and V is TRBV28; 9 bases are shared with TRBD2. V shed 7 bases, J shed 1 base, and the junction held 10 bases outside the gene matches. Germline V gene lookup returns CDR1 MDHEN and CDR2 SYDVKM. The length of the CDR3 is 17 residues. The CDR3 region has the DNA TGTGCCAGCACCCCACTCGAACTAGCGGGGAACACCGGGGAGCTGTTTTTT. This translates into CASTPLELAGNTGELFF.

This clonotype occurred a few times. J is TRBJ1-1 and V is TRBV6-6, with D hard to call. CDR1 and CDR2 (germline): MNHNY, SVGAGI (reference sequence). The ends were cut back, 2 bases at V and 1 base at J, with 11 bases in the middle. This CDR3 region has 15 residues. CDR3 protein: CASSYGGRPNTEAFF. The DNA for the CDR3 is TGTGCCAGCAGTTACGGAGGACGGCCGAACACTGAAGCTTTCTTT.

This clonotype has only a few counts. The rearrangement joins TRBV7-9 to TRBJ2-2, with 8 bases matching TRBD1. The V and J ends lost 7 bases and 3 bases, in that order; junction bases with no gene match: 16. There are 18 residues in the CDR3. The germline CDR1 and CDR2 sequences are SEHNR and FQNEAQ (reference sequence). CDR3 bases: TGTGCCAGCACCTTCACCATGGGCCCGACAGGGGACACCGGGGAGCTGTTTTTT. Its protein is CASTFTMGPTGDTGELFF.

This clonotype was detected only a few times. V is TRBV27 and J is TRBJ1-6; D not certain. The germline V gene has CDR1 MNHEY and CDR2 SMNVEV (reference sequence). The CDR3 contains 15 residues. Trimming removed 7 bases from V and 0 bases from J, with 10 bases in between. The CDR3 DNA is TGTGCCAGCACAGTCGGGTTCTCCTATAATTCACCCCTCCACTTT. It specifies CASTVGFSYNSPLHF.

The J gene is TRBJ1-2, the V gene TRBV6-5; D might be TRBD1 (5 bases). CDR1 and CDR2 (germline): MNHEY, SVGAGI. There are 14 residues in the CDR3. V was shortened by 5 bases and J by 6 bases, with 16 bases between the two germline ends. CDR3 in amino acids: CASSIAGPRDGYTF. For the CDR3, the DNA is TGTGCCAGCAGTATAGCGGGGCCACGGGATGGCTACACCTTC.

This clonotype has a handful of counts. The chain couples TRBV11-2 to TRBJ2-1; D unresolved. CDR1 SGHAT and CDR2 FQNNGV come from the germline V gene. The CDR3 is made up of 12 amino acids. The V end lost 0 bases, the J end lost 7 bases, and 4 bases lay between the germline ends. The CDR3 nucleotides are TGTGCCAGCAGCTTAGACTCAAATGAGCAGTTCTTC. As protein: CASSLDSNEQFF.

The rearrangement links TRBV2 to TRBJ2-7; the D is unclear. This CDR3 contains 14 residues. Germline V gene lookup returns CDR1 SNHLY and CDR2 FYNNEI. Between the trimmed V and J ends, which lost 8 bases and 2 bases, there was a span of 16 bases. The CDR3 nucleotides read TGTGCCAGCGCACCGACCGGTGCTACCTACGAGCAGTACTTC. Translated, it gives CASAPTGATYEQYF.

This clonotype has more than one count but fewer than ten. This sequence joins TRBV28 and TRBJ2-1, with unresolved D. This CDR3 comprises 12 residues. Germline values: CDR1 MDHEN, CDR2 SYDVKM. V was clipped by 8 bases and J by 3 bases, with 8 bases between them. DNA of the CDR3: TGTGCCAGCGGGGATTACTACAATGAGCAGTTCTTC. Protein product: CASGDYYNEQFF.

CDR3 sequence (DNA): TGTGCCAGCAGTCCGTCTGGGGGCATGACGTACTATGGCTACACCTTC. It yields the protein CASSPSGGMTYYGYTF. The rearrangement joins TRBV27 to TRBJ1-2, with D maybe TRBD1 (6 bases). This CDR3 comprises 16 residues. Germline-derived CDR1 and CDR2 are MNHEY and SMNVEV (reference sequence). With 5 bases removed from V and 3 bases from J, the gap between germline ends came to 19 bases.

CDR3 in amino acids: CASSLSGLAGAETDTQYF. The CDR3 DNA is TGTGCCAGCAGCTTGTCCGGACTAGCGGGAGCGGAGACAGATACGCAGTATTTT. The chain is built from TRBV5-4 and TRBJ2-3, with TRBD2 identical over 13 bases. Germline CDR1 SGHNT, CDR2 YYREEE (reference sequence). V lost 1 base, J lost 3 bases, and 8 bases stayed unmatched. The CDR3 has 18 amino acids.

V gene TRBV27 combines with J gene TRBJ1-2, with TRBD1 matching 7 bases. The V and J ends lost 6 bases and 6 bases, in that order; junction bases with no gene match: 4. CDR3 length: 12 residues. Germline loops: CDR1 MNHEY, CDR2 SMNVEV (reference sequence). CDR3: CASRQGGHGYTF. CDR3 sequence (DNA): TGTGCCAGCAGACAAGGGGGCCATGGCTACACCTTC.

The rearrangement uses TRBV4-1 and TRBJ1-5, with TRBD1 as a possible D gene (6 bases). CDR3 size: 19 residues. V shed 0 bases and J shed 4 bases, with 22 bases lying between them. Germline V CDR1 and CDR2: MGHRA, YSYEKL. In nucleotides, the CDR3 is TGCGCCAGCAGCCAAGATGGAGGGGTGGGGGGCCTCGGGAATCAGCCCCAGCATTTT. It codes for CASSQDGGVGGLGNQPQHF.

The chain has TRBV11-2 and TRBJ2-5, with TRBD1 matching over 7 bases. Germline CDR1 and CDR2: SGHAT and FQNNGV. The length of the CDR3 is 15 residues. V was clipped by 8 bases and J by 3 bases; unmatched bases: 12. CDR3 sequence: CASRSWGQRKETQYF. CDR3 nucleotides: TGTGCCAGCCGAAGTTGGGGACAGCGAAAAGAGACCCAGTACTTC.

This sequence joins TRBV7-2 and TRBJ2-2; D unresolved. V gave up 3 bases and J gave up 4 bases, with 9 bases separating them. Germline assignment: CDR1 SGHTA and CDR2 FQGNSA. This CDR3 is built from 14 residues. DNA for the CDR3: TGTGCCAGCAGCTTTCTGGGGTCCACCGGGGAGCTGTTTTTT. It specifies CASSFLGSTGELFF.

This clonotype has just a few counts. The chain has TRBV28 and TRBJ2-2; 10 bases align to TRBD1. Germline values: CDR1 MDHEN, CDR2 SYDVKM. The CDR3 covers 16 residues. V lost 7 bases, J lost 4 bases, and 9 bases stayed unmatched. CDR3 in DNA: TGTGCCAGCAAGATTGACAGGGGGCTAGGCACCGGGGAGCTGTTTTTT. Translation gives CASKIDRGLGTGELFF.

The chain links TRBV4-1 to TRBJ2-5; 7 bases fit TRBD2. The germline CDR1 and CDR2 sequences are MGHRA and YSYEKL. J gave up 5 bases and V 0 bases, and 3 bases lay outside the gene matches. The CDR3 runs to 14 residues. CDR3 in DNA: TGCGCCAGCAGCCAAGATGCGGGAGCGGAGACCCAGTACTTC. This gives the protein CASSQDAGAETQYF.

The CDR3 region is CASAGQGFSGNTIYF. The CDR3 DNA sequence: TGTGCCAGCGCCGGTCAGGGGTTCTCTGGAAACACCATATATTTT. The J gene is TRBJ1-3, the V gene TRBV2; D might be TRBD1 (6 bases). V was trimmed by 8 bases and J by 0 bases, leaving 14 bases between them. Germline assignment: CDR1 SNHLY and CDR2 FYNNEI. The CDR3 contains 15 residues.

The chain combines TRBV28 with TRBJ2-1; no clear D. The CDR3 runs to 15 residues. The germline V and J ends were trimmed by 8 bases and 4 bases, with 18 bases remaining between them. Germline CDR1 is MDHEN and CDR2 is SYDVKM. DNA of the CDR3: TGTGCCAGCCGGTTTAGTGCGACCTTATACAATGAGCAGTTCTTC. It specifies CASRFSATLYNEQFF.

The chain recombines TRBV7-6 with TRBJ2-1; the match to TRBD1 covers 9 bases. CDR3 length: 14 residues. The germline V gene encodes CDR1 SGHVS and CDR2 FNYEAQ. V lost 7 bases and J lost 4; bases outside the gene matches: 5. DNA for the CDR3: TGTGCCAGCACCACAGGGGGCGTGTACAATGAGCAGTTCTTC. Its protein product is CASTTGGVYNEQFF.